This TCR beta chain was profiled in a study of OX40 agonist ivuxolimab in advanced cancers. Whole-study context: The treatment was a fully human IgG2 OX40 agonist, ivuxolimab.

The method was immunoSEQ multiplex PCR; TCRdb's version includes in-frame clones alone and lacks a portion of them. The sample has about 59,000 clones; over 80% are singletons. Germline CDR1 ENHRY, CDR2 SYGVKD. Losses at the gene ends were 7 bases for V and 5 bases for J; bases not matched to a gene: 9. There are 15 residues in the CDR3. Researchers took blood at baseline, on cycle 4 day 1, and on cycle 7 day 1. The source material was CD4+ or CD8+ T cells sorted from blood, sampled in a trial of the OX40 agonist ivuxolimab. This receptor was taken from an adult with an advanced solid tumor such as melanoma, head and neck, liver or kidney cancer. V and J are TRBV10-3 and TRBJ2-5; 11 bases are shared with TRBD1. In DNA form, the CDR3 reads TGTGCCATCAACAGTGGACAGGGGGCGAGTGAGACCCAGTACTTC. Translation gives CAINSGQGASETQYF.